This entry describes one T cell receptor beta chain. This sample is part of a study of blood T cell repertoires in COVID-19. Overall study context: Both acute and convalescent COVID-19 samples were obtained from the United States, Italy and Spain. The analysed material was cDNA or gDNA that came from T cells, B-cell-depleted T cells, or PBMCs.

In the original analysis: Estimated nucleated cell counts came from reference gene primer amplification. The data were produced by immunoSEQ multiplex PCR, yet TCRdb's version contains in-frame clones alone and is incomplete. That table is the source of V, J and clone size, and D and trimming were worked out from the DNA. The data contain around 250,000 clones, around nine tenths of them seen just once; the ten biggest clones take up approximately 7%. The CDR3 has 15 amino acids. V dropped 0 bases and J dropped 5 bases, with 10 bases sitting between them. The germline CDR1 and CDR2 sequences are SGHDN and FVKESK.

This sequence originates from a woman in her 70s with active or convalescent COVID-19. The chain uses TRBV14 and TRBJ2-2; no reliable D call. The sequencing sample was made of peripheral blood. Here the CDR3 reads CASSQDTGFTGELFF. CDR3 in DNA: TGTGCCAGCAGCCAAGACACGGGTTTTACCGGGGAGCTGTTTTTT.